A selection of T cell receptor beta chains follows, all from one sample in a study of regulatory T cells in long-lasting Graves disease. TCRdb recomputed calls from the multiplex PCR reads with MiXCR, one row per CDR3 protein. The repertoire holds roughly 610,000 distinct CDR3 sequences, with about 16% as singletons. The same sample was also used in a study of T cells in Graves' hyperthyroidism and ophthalmopathy.

Material: peripheral blood mononuclear cells (PBMCs), obtained at new diagnosis, from a patient treated with antithyroid drugs. Receptors originate from a young man with Graves disease. CDR3s include the opening cysteine and the closing phenylalanine or tryptophan. D genes are given only for firm matches. Clone size appears in some rows only: once, few, many, or a class for an expanded clone.

J | size | V | D | CDR3 | DNA
TRBJ1-6 | many | TRBV28 | . | CASSHGLGSPLHF | TGTGCCAGCAGTCATGGCCTGGGGTCACCCCTCCACTTT
TRBJ2-3 | many | TRBV3-1 | TRBD2 | CASSQGLADAGTDTQYF | TGTGCCAGCAGCCAGGGACTAGCTGACGCGGGCACAGATACGCAGTATTTT
TRBJ2-2 | . | TRBV29-1 | . | CSVRMGAGELFF | TGCAGCGTCCGGATGGGGGCCGGGGAGCTGTTTTTT
TRBJ1-3 | few | TRBV7-2 | . | CASSFRQGVGNTIYF | TGTGCCAGCAGCTTTCGGCAGGGTGTGGGAAACACCATATATTTT
TRBJ1-1 | many | TRBV28 | . | CASSTHRLNTEAFF | TGTGCCAGCAGTACACACAGGTTGAACACTGAAGCTTTCTTT
TRBJ2-7 | many | TRBV12-3/TRBV12-4 | TRBD2 | CASSSRGLADTYEQYF | TGTGCCAGCAGTTCCCGGGGACTAGCGGACACTTACGAGCAGTACTTC
TRBJ1-2 | few | TRBV14 | . | CASSHPSGDGYTF | TGTGCCAGCAGCCACCCTAGCGGGGATGGCTACACCTTC
TRBJ1-1 | many | TRBV2 | . | CASRVVTEAFF | TGTGCCAGCAGGGTTGTGACTGAAGCTTTCTTT
TRBJ2-1 | many | TRBV6-2/TRBV6-3 | . | CASSYRDSTYNEQFF | TGTGCCAGCAGTTACCGCGACAGCACCTACAATGAGCAGTTCTTC
TRBJ1-6 | . | TRBV6-1 | . | CASSHRTATGNNSPLHF | TGTGCCAGCAGTCACAGGACAGCAACGGGAAATAATTCACCCCTCCACTTT
TRBJ1-5 | . | TRBV4-2 | . | CASSQGGGLNRQPQHF | TGTGCCAGCAGCCAGGGGGGGGGGCTAAATCGGCAGCCCCAGCATTTT
TRBJ1-2 | many | TRBV27 | . | CASGTTVVAGYTF | TGTGCCAGCGGAACCACAGTCGTTGCTGGCTACACCTTC
TRBJ1-2 | . | TRBV5-1 | TRBD1 | CASSRTGALGYTF | TGCGCCAGCAGCCGGACAGGGGCCTTAGGCTACACCTTC
TRBJ2-5 | many | TRBV28 | . | CASSLSRSPDRHQETQYF | TGTGCCAGCAGTTTATCCCGCTCCCCCGACAGGCACCAAGAGACCCAGTACTTC
TRBJ2-1 | . | TRBV12-3/TRBV12-4 | TRBD2 | CASAPSGKWGKGQFF | TGTGCCAGTGCACCGAGCGGGAAGTGGGGTAAGGGGCAGTTCTTC
TRBJ2-7 | few | TRBV18 | TRBD2 | CARNPGRASYEQYF | TGTGCCAGGAATCCTGGGAGGGCCTCCTACGAGCAGTACTTC
TRBJ2-6 | few | TRBV5-1 | . | CASSLANSGANVLTF | TGCGCCAGCAGCTTGGCCAACTCTGGGGCCAACGTCCTGACTTTC
TRBJ2-1 | many | TRBV20-1 | . | CSARAVLGHNNEQFF | TGCAGTGCTAGAGCCGTCTTGGGTCATAACAATGAGCAGTTCTTC
TRBJ2-3 | few | TRBV9 | TRBD2 | CTSSVEGGRATDTQYF | TGTACCAGCAGCGTAGAAGGCGGGAGGGCCACAGATACGCAGTATTTT
TRBJ1-2 | . | TRBV27 | TRBD1 | CASRQGEDYGYTF | TGTGCCAGCAGACAGGGGGAGGACTATGGCTACACCTTC
TRBJ1-3 | few | TRBV28 | . | CASSFQSSGNTIYF | TGTGCCAGCAGTTTTCAGAGCTCTGGAAACACCATATATTTT